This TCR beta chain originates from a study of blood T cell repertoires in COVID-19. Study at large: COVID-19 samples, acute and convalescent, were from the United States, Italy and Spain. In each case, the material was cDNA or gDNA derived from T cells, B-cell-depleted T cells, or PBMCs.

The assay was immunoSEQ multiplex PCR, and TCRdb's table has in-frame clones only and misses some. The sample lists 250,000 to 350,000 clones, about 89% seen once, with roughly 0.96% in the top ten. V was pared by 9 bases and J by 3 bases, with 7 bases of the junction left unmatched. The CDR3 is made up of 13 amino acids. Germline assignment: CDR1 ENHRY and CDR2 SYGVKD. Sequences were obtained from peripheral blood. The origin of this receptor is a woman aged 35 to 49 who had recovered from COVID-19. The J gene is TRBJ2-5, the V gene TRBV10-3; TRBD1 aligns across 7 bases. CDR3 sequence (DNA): TGTGCCATTAACGACAGGGTGGAAGAGACCCAGTACTTC. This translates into CAINDRVEETQYF.